What follows is one T cell receptor beta chain and its context. Sequenced by immunoSEQ multiplex PCR; TCRdb stores in-frame clones only, minus some. The profile shows about 83,000 clones, roughly 90% of them singletons. CDR3 length: 13 residues. J lost 3 bases, V lost 4 bases, and 2 bases had no gene match. Looked up from germline, CDR1 is MNHNY and CDR2 is SVGAGI (reference sequence). The entry originates in a study of human versus mouse CDR3 diversity and MHC coevolution. The material sequenced was naive CD4+ T cells from blood. Noted subset: CD45RO-negative CD62L-positive naive CD4 T cells. V and J are TRBV6-6 and TRBJ1-2; TRBD1 matches 7 bases. This receptor was identified in a person between 25 and 69 years old in good health. The CDR3 is CASSWDSDYGYTF. Here the CDR3 DNA reads TGTGCCAGCAGTTGGGACAGCGACTATGGCTACACCTTC.